This record concerns one TCR beta chain sequence. Trimming shortened V by 5 bases and J by 7 bases, and 15 bases separated the two germline ends. The germline CDR1 and CDR2 sequences are MNHNY and SVGAGI (reference sequence). This CDR3 is 14 amino acids long. This record belongs to a study of blood T cell repertoires in COVID-19. Across the whole study: Acute and convalescent COVID-19 specimens originated in the United States, Italy and Spain.

Clones were read by immunoSEQ multiplex PCR, and TCRdb kept only the in-frame ones, dropping some. The sample includes about 180,000 clones, roughly 80% of them seen just once. Assignments of participants to cohorts depended upon their own reported clinical history. Material: PBMCs or T cells enriched from blood (not recorded which). This sequence originates from a woman aged 40-49 years with acute COVID-19. The chain recombines TRBV6-6 with TRBJ1-3; D gene uncertain. The CDR3: CASSQDRAGNTIYF. The CDR3 DNA reads as TGTGCCAGCAGTCAGGACCGAGCGGGGAACACCATATATTTT.